The source of this T cell receptor beta chain is a study of blood T cell repertoires in COVID-19 (dated by TCRdb to 2018 to 2020). A note on the overall study: Samples from collaborators originated in the United States, Italy and Spain and spanned both the acute and convalescent phases of COVID-19. The sample metadata nearly always contained a de-identified subject ID, COVID-19 status, age in years and sex. The repertoires were released in a freely available public database meant as a resource for research on the immune response to SARS-CoV-2. Samples were obtained from the ongoing ImmuneRACE study (first 160 participants) and from 1,254 subjects provided by 6 global collaborators. Subjects who had been exposed to COVID-19, were actively infected with it, or had recovered from it provided the deeply sampled blood TCRbeta repertoires that made up the dataset. The prospective study material was composed of cDNA or gDNA derived from T cells, B-cell-depleted T cells, or PBMCs. Where HLA class I and class II types were available, the types were taken from metadata supplied by the sample provider, not from assay-based typing.

Study-level results and caveats: How much clinical and demographic metadata was included differed by source and by participant, and the metadata was provided uncurated.

Collaborating institutions collected whole blood in K2EDTA tubes following their own protocols. For TCRbeta analysis, collaborator samples were shipped as frozen whole blood, as isolated PBMCs, or as DNA extracted from either sample type. The CDR3, from cysteine to phenylalanine, totals 13 residues. Only the CDR3 DNA stays, 39 bases, in frame from base 1. Based on the germline V gene, the CDR1 and CDR2 sequences are KGHSH and LQKENI. V is shortened by 6 bases, J by 6 bases, and the region joining them spans 11 bases. The immunoSEQ Assay, a bias-controlled multiplex PCR, was used to amplify TCRbeta CDR3 regions from genomic DNA. Turning to the authors' computational methods: Nucleated cell counts per sample were estimated from amplification of reference gene primers within the assay. To quantify the absolute abundance of each unique TCRbeta CDR3 rearrangement, sequence reads were collapsed and filtered. For each sample, productive Simpson clonality was calculated as the square root of Simpson's diversity index over productive rearrangements. TCRdb stores this immuneACCESS table with in-frame sequences only. Part of the clones is absent; in the studies checked, under half of the shortfall reflects unresolved V genes, and no reason is known for the rest. Clonal size and the V and J genes are those of that table, whereas D and trimming came from the DNA. This sample gives 150,000 to 200,000 clones in total; 65% to 90% of them show up just once. The top ten constitute about 1.6% of the sample.

For this clone: The target of this receptor is not known. Within one base of it there is no much larger clone, and no base qualities were kept.

Sample: peripheral blood. This sequence was found in a human donor in a cohort sampled during active COVID-19. This sequence uses TRBV18 and TRBJ2-2; TRBD1 is a weak D gene call, 6 bases matching. The CDR3 protein sequence reads: CASSAQGPGELFF. The nucleotides are TGTGCCAGCTCGGCTCAGGGGCCCGGGGAGCTGTTTTTT.